This is a list of T cell receptor beta chains from one sample in a study of blood T cell repertoires in COVID-19. The table came from immunoSEQ multiplex PCR; TCRdb's copy has only in-frame clones and leaves some out. The table includes about 110,000 clones, about 85% detected once. The sequencing sample was made of peripheral blood. The receptors were gathered from a human donor in a cohort sampled during active COVID-19. Both conserved end residues are trimmed from each CDR3.

J gene,V gene,CDR3 protein
TRBJ2-7,TRBV21-1,AIPQGNSGTSTSYEQY
TRBJ2-1,TRBV28,ASRIGGRPYNEQF
TRBJ1-1,TRBV28,ASRTGTANTEAF
TRBJ2-1,TRBV7-9,ASSTRTSLNNEQF
TRBJ1-3,TRBV2,ASRNRGGNTIY
TRBJ1-1,TRBV11-2,ASSPGWTEAF
TRBJ2-7,TRBV11-2,ASSLDTGGASYEQY
TRBJ1-1,TRBV5-1,ASRDRGTTGRAF
TRBJ2-3,TRBV7-6,ASSPEGGRGTDTQY
TRBJ2-3,TRBV11-2,ASSQDRVITSTDTQY
TRBJ2-7,TRBV27,ASSLSAIYEQY
TRBJ2-1,TRBV7-3,ASSLVGTSGNNEQF
TRBJ2-1,TRBV5-1,ASRLAGDYNEQF
TRBJ1-2,TRBV6-5,ASRPGQGAYGYT
TRBJ2-7,TRBV9,ASSLTGEAYEQY
TRBJ1-1,TRBV27,ASSLSRRGVTEAF
TRBJ2-5,TRBV29-1,SVESLGGRETQY
TRBJ1-1,TRBV7-3,ASSLNERPAGEAF
TRBJ2-7,TRBV5-1,ASSFEIPYEQY
TRBJ1-3,TRBV2,ASSGVGTPSAKSGNTIY
TRBJ1-2,TRBV10-1,ASSAGGRSGYT
TRBJ2-2,TRBV18,ASSPTTAGVGTGELF
TRBJ1-4,TRBV5-1,ASSPQIGAEKLF
TRBJ2-7,TRBV18,ASSPRWGGASYEQY
TRBJ2-1,TRBV2,ASSLRGTRATEQF
TRBJ2-2,TRBV6-6,ASSGRTASPGELF
TRBJ2-3,TRBV3-1/TRBV3-2,ASSQVGLAGPDTQY
TRBJ2-7,TRBV11-2,ASSSGQEPDPYEQY
TRBJ2-1,TRBV18,ASSYAGTNTYNEQF
TRBJ2-5,TRBV5-6,ASSLVRGETQY
TRBJ2-5,TRBV9,ASSHPVWGESETQY
TRBJ1-1,TRBV9,ASSFNPGPEAF
TRBJ1-1,TRBV7-2,ASSPDTMRINTEAF
TRBJ2-3,TRBV5-6,ASSSPPGTSGTSDTQY
TRBJ1-1,TRBV11-2,ASSRTGELRNTEAF
TRBJ1-5,TRBV28,ASSFFLRGQPQH
TRBJ2-3,TRBV9,ASSANQGLAGGLGTDTQY
TRBJ1-1,TRBV27,ASSSGSVLATEAF
TRBJ1-1,TRBV10-3,AISPGQGGTEAF
TRBJ1-2,TRBV6-1,ASSERGTDGYT
TRBJ1-2,TRBV18,ASSPTGPGGYGYT
TRBJ1-5,TRBV19,ATLPDSNSNQPQH
TRBJ2-3,TRBV3-1/TRBV3-2,ASSQGLAGGDTQY
TRBJ1-6,TRBV3-1/TRBV3-2,ASSLNDGLYSPLH
TRBJ2-2,TRBV7-8,ASSILQGPATGELF
TRBJ1-2,TRBV5-6,ASSTTSGYYGYT
TRBJ2-7,TRBV28,ASTTLREYHEQY
TRBJ1-5,TRBV28,ASRPTGSGNQPQH
TRBJ1-5,TRBV15,ATSIGNQPQH
TRBJ2-3,TRBV5-1,ASSLAEGWLEDTQY
TRBJ1-1,TRBV6-5,ASRLQVPNTEAF
TRBJ1-1,TRBV18,ASSPPGGGPGTEAF
TRBJ2-3,TRBV28,ASSPGGRPDTQY
TRBJ1-4,TRBV18,ASSPNRLQGGGEKLF
TRBJ1-1,TRBV28,ASSLLQGAGTEAF